The 24 T cell receptor beta chains listed next were all sequenced from one sample in a study of sequential checkpoint blockade in melanoma. Profiling relied on immunoSEQ multiplex PCR, and the TCRdb table lists in-frame clones only, not all of them. The sample shows over 25,000 clones, approximately 82% of them seen only once. Indicated treatment: randomized to nivolumab then ipilimumab (arm A) or the reverse (arm B). Sequencing used CD8+ T cells sorted from blood (inferred from file names), obtained from a patient given nivolumab and ipilimumab in sequence. The source of these receptors is a human donor with melanoma.

This sequence joins TRBV19 and TRBJ1-2; D is perhaps TRBD1 (5 bases). This CDR3 has 14 residues. V shed 8 bases and J shed 2 bases, with 15 bases lying between them. Germline V gene data show CDR1 as LNHDA and CDR2 as SQIVND (reference sequence). The CDR3 DNA is TGTGCCAGTCAGAATGGAGGGGTCAACTATGGCTACACCTTC. It specifies CASQNGGVNYGYTF.

This clone is medium-sized. The CDR3 spells CASSQEAYNEQFF. CDR3 DNA: TGTGCCAGCAGCCAAGAAGCGTACAATGAGCAGTTCTTC. The V gene is TRBV14, the J gene TRBJ2-1, with D unclear. V lost 0 bases to trimming and J lost 4 bases, with 4 bases between them. Per germline, CDR1 SGHDN and CDR2 FVKESK. CDR3 length: 13 residues.

This chain uses TRBV6-1 with TRBJ2-7, with D possibly being TRBD1 (5 bases). The CDR3 sequence is 13 residues long. V lost 8 bases, J lost 3 bases, and 14 bases lay in between. The V gene's germline CDR1 is MNHNS and CDR2 SASEGT. The CDR3 DNA is TGTGCCAGCGGCTCAGGGCTAAACTACGAGCAGTACTTC. The encoded protein is CASGSGLNYEQYF.

This clone was detected only once. The chain recombines TRBV5-6 with TRBJ2-2; 8 bases fit TRBD1. CDR3 length: 16 amino acids. V lost 4 bases and J lost 5; bases outside the gene matches: 10. Germline V gene lookup returns CDR1 SGHDT and CDR2 YYEEEE. CDR3 residues: CASSPDGQGGTGELFF. CDR3 nucleotides: TGTGCCAGCAGCCCGGACGGACAGGGAGGTACCGGGGAGCTGTTTTTT. Based on the CDR3 plus reference TRBV5-6 and TRBJ2-2, the full variable domain is DAGVTQSPTHLIKTRGQQVTLRCSPKSGHDTVSWYQQALGQGPQFIFQYYEEEERQRGNFPDRFSGHQFPNYSSELNVNALLLGDSALYLCASSPDGQGGTGELFFGEGSRLTVL.

This sequence joins TRBV27 and TRBJ1-5; 7 bases agree with TRBD1. Trimming cost V 7 bases and J 2 bases; bases outside gene matches: 8. The CDR3 is made up of 15 amino acids. The germline V gene has CDR1 MNHEY and CDR2 SMNVEV (reference sequence). CDR3 region: CASNPVGTGNQPQHF. DNA for the CDR3: TGTGCCAGCAATCCGGTCGGGACAGGCAATCAGCCCCAGCATTTT.

This chain joins TRBV12-5 and TRBJ1-1, with a tentative D call TRBD1 (5 bases). The CDR3 has 15 residues. The germline V gene encodes CDR1 LGHNT and CDR2 FRNRAP. The germline V and J ends were trimmed by 1 base and 5 bases, with 14 bases remaining between them. CDR3 residues: CASGLGGREGTEAFF. Written as DNA, the CDR3 is TGTGCTAGTGGTTTGGGAGGCAGGGAAGGGACTGAAGCTTTCTTT.

This rearrangement joins TRBV2 to TRBJ2-5, with D maybe TRBD2 (7 bases). Germline V gene sequence: CDR1 SNHLY, CDR2 FYNNEI. The CDR3 loop spans 18 amino acids. The ends were cut back, 0 bases at V and 4 bases at J, with 21 bases in the middle. As DNA, the CDR3 is TGTGCCAGCAGTGAAGCTCAATCTTGGGGGGGGGCCGGAGAGACCCAGTACTTC. This gives the protein CASSEAQSWGGAGETQYF.

The chain is built from TRBV28 and TRBJ2-7, with 7 positions matching TRBD2. The CDR3 loop spans 13 amino acids. Germline values: CDR1 MDHEN, CDR2 SYDVKM. V was clipped by 6 bases and J by 6 bases; unmatched bases: 8. In nucleotides, the CDR3 is TGTGCCAGCAGGCCGGGGGAGGGTCCCGAGCAGTACTTC. Translating it yields CASRPGEGPEQYF.

The CDR3 is CASTGPPGANVLTF. CDR3 coding DNA: TGTGCCAGTACAGGGCCCCCTGGGGCCAACGTCCTGACTTTC. The V call is TRBV27, the J call TRBJ2-6, with TRBD1 as a possible D gene (6 bases). Trimming removed 9 bases at V and 2 bases at J, with 11 bases between. The CDR3 covers 14 residues. CDR1 is MNHEY and CDR2 is SMNVEV in the germline V gene (reference sequence). The full variable domain, with the rest looked up from reference TRBV27 and TRBJ2-6, is EAQVTQNPRYLITVTGKKLTVTCSQNMNHEYMSWYRQDPGLGLRQIYYSMNVEVTDKGDVPEGYKVSRKEKRNFPLILESPSPNQTSLYFCASTGPPGANVLTFGAGSRLTVL.

This clone was recorded a few times. CDR3: CASSKAYEAAQGDSPLHF. In DNA form, the CDR3 reads TGTGCCAGCAGCAAAGCCTACGAGGCGGCCCAAGGGGATTCACCCCTCCACTTT. The rearrangement links TRBV21-1 to TRBJ1-6; the D call in the table, TRBD1, was not verified against the DNA. TRBV21-1 is given as a pseudogene. The CDR3 loop spans 18 amino acids.

This chain connects TRBV9 to TRBJ1-2, with D perhaps matching TRBD1 (5 bases). V was cut by 0 bases and J by 4 bases, with 13 bases left in between. Germline assignment: CDR1 SGDLS and CDR2 YYNGEE. The CDR3 length is 15 residues. The chain's CDR3 is CASSVGEGTLYGYTF. Written as DNA, the CDR3 is TGTGCCAGCAGCGTAGGAGAGGGGACTCTCTATGGCTACACCTTC.

The sample holds a few counts of this clone. J is TRBJ1-4 and V is TRBV7-9; D ambiguous. The CDR3 has 15 residues. Germline V gene data show CDR1 as SEHNR and CDR2 as FQNEAQ (reference sequence). The V end was cut by 3 bases, the J end by 4 bases, with 12 bases between. The CDR3 sequence: CASSFLLEFNEKLFF. CDR3 coding DNA: TGTGCCAGCAGCTTTCTTTTAGAGTTTAATGAAAAACTGTTTTTT.

The chain joins TRBV6-7 to TRBJ1-5; the D gene is possibly TRBD1 (5 bases). TRBV6-7 is flagged as an ORF with uncertain function. The CDR3 runs 12 residues. The V and J ends lost 0 bases and 9 bases respectively, with 6 bases between them. For the CDR3, the DNA is TGTGCCAGCAGTTACTCGGGGCGGCCCCAGCATTTT. This gives the protein CASSYSGRPQHF.

The chain carries TRBV4-1 and TRBJ2-7, with 9 positions matching TRBD1. V was pared by 0 bases and J by 5 bases, with 17 bases of the junction left unmatched. From germline, CDR1 is MGHRA and CDR2 YSYEKL. The CDR3 contains 19 residues. The CDR3 region is CASSQDPLGQGEGGDEQYF. The CDR3 DNA reads TGCGCCAGCAGCCAAGATCCGTTGGGACAGGGTGAGGGGGGCGACGAGCAGTACTTC.

J is TRBJ2-3 and V is TRBV7-3, with 12 bases identical to TRBD2. CDR3 size: 16 residues. J gave up 5 bases and V 2 bases, and 5 bases lay outside the gene matches. CDR1 and CDR2 from the germline V gene are SGHTA and FQGTGA. CDR3 sequence reads: CASSLSPSGRGDTQYF. CDR3 nucleotides: TGTGCCAGCAGCTTATCACCTAGCGGGAGGGGAGATACGCAGTATTTT.

V usage is TRBV18 and J usage is TRBJ1-5; TRBD1 matches at 7 bases. The CDR3 runs 16 residues. Germline V gene lookup returns CDR1 KGHSH and CDR2 LQKENI. The junction had 13 bases not matched to a gene; V was cut back by 3 bases and J by 8 bases. CDR3 in DNA: TGTGCCAGCTCACCGGTGGGGACAGCGGTGAGGGAGCCCCAGCATTTT. It translates to CASSPVGTAVREPQHF.

The chain links TRBV10-3 to TRBJ1-2; 7 positions agree with TRBD1. The CDR3 totals 15 residues. CDR1 and CDR2 (germline): ENHRY, SYGVKD. Trimming at V came to 4 bases and at J to 3 bases, leaving 8 bases not matched to a gene. CDR3 sequence: CAISGARQGDYGYTF. CDR3 sequence (DNA): TGTGCCATCAGTGGGGCTCGACAGGGAGACTATGGCTACACCTTC.

V is TRBV18 and J is TRBJ2-7; perhaps TRBD1 as D (6 bases). V lost 3 bases and J 2 bases, leaving 11 bases between the germline ends. Germline assignment: CDR1 KGHSH and CDR2 LQKENI. The CDR3 loop spans 14 amino acids. The CDR3 bases are TGTGCCAGCTCACCCCTCGGACAGCCCTACGAGCAGTACTTC. This gives the protein CASSPLGQPYEQYF.

J is TRBJ2-7 and V is TRBV4-3, with D possibly matching TRBD2 (5 bases). Trimming cost V 1 base and J 7 bases, with 11 bases left between them. CDR1 is LGHNA and CDR2 is YSLEER in the germline V gene. The CDR3 has 13 residues. The CDR3 sequence is CASSQVEGSEQYF. The CDR3 DNA follows: TGCGCCAGCAGCCAAGTTGAGGGTAGTGAGCAGTACTTC.

The chain links TRBV15 to TRBJ2-1, with D possibly being TRBD2 (6 bases). Per germline, CDR1 LNHNV and CDR2 YYDKDF (reference sequence). The CDR3 has 18 residues. Trimming pared 1 base from V and 6 bases from J, leaving 22 bases between. For the CDR3, the DNA is TGTGCCACCAGCAGAGGACTACATCCCACCGGGAGACTCAATGAGCAGTTCTTC. Residues: CATSRGLHPTGRLNEQFF. Filled out from reference TRBV15 and TRBJ2-1, the complete variable domain reads DAMVIQNPRYQVTQFGKPVTLSCSQTLNHNVMYWYQQKSSQAPKLLFHYYDKDFNNEADTPDNFQSRRPNTSFCFLDIRSPGLGDTAMYLCATSRGLHPTGRLNEQFFGPGTRLTVL.

The chain couples TRBV5-5 to TRBJ2-7; TRBD2 agrees at 11 bases. Germline loops: CDR1 SGHKS, CDR2 YYEKEE (reference sequence). The V gene end was trimmed by 4 bases and the J gene end by 1 base; junction bases not matched to a gene: 10. This CDR3 is 17 amino acids long. Here the CDR3 reads CASSHSSGGNPSYEQYF. The CDR3 DNA sequence: TGTGCCAGCAGCCACTCTAGCGGGGGGAACCCTTCCTACGAGCAGTACTTC. Using reference TRBV5-5 and TRBJ2-7 for the parts outside the CDR3, the full variable domain is DAGVTQSPTHLIKTRGQQVTLRCSPISGHKSVSWYQQVLGQGPQFIFQYYEKEERGRGNFPDRFSARQFPNYSSELNVNALLLGDSALYLCASSHSSGGNPSYEQYFGPGTRLTVT.

This clone was seen only a few times. This sequence joins TRBV2 and TRBJ2-1; 8 bases align to TRBD2. CDR3 size: 18 residues. Trimming cost V 4 bases and J 2 bases; bases outside gene matches: 13. CDR1 is SNHLY and CDR2 is FYNNEI in the germline V gene. The CDR3 loop is CASSGPRLELAAYNEQFF. The CDR3, as DNA: TGTGCCAGCAGTGGCCCCCGGTTGGAACTAGCGGCCTACAATGAGCAGTTCTTC.

This chain connects TRBV30 to TRBJ1-1; the match to TRBD1 covers 7 bases. Unmatched junction bases numbered 6, after V lost 0 bases and J lost 11 bases. The CDR3 spans 12 residues. The V gene's germline CDR1 is GTSNPN and CDR2 SVGIG (reference sequence). Here the CDR3 reads CAWSVGTAQAFF. As DNA, the CDR3 is TGTGCCTGGAGTGTCGGGACAGCACAGGCTTTCTTT.

The chain recombines TRBV13 with TRBJ1-2, with 11 positions matching TRBD1. The CDR3 is 17 residues long. Germline-derived CDR1 and CDR2 are PRHDT and FYEKMQ (reference sequence). J was trimmed by 4 bases and V by 0 bases; bases with no gene match: 7. The CDR3 region is CASSLGGRTGGAYGYTF. CDR3 DNA: TGTGCCAGCAGCTTAGGTGGACGGACAGGGGGCGCCTATGGCTACACCTTC.